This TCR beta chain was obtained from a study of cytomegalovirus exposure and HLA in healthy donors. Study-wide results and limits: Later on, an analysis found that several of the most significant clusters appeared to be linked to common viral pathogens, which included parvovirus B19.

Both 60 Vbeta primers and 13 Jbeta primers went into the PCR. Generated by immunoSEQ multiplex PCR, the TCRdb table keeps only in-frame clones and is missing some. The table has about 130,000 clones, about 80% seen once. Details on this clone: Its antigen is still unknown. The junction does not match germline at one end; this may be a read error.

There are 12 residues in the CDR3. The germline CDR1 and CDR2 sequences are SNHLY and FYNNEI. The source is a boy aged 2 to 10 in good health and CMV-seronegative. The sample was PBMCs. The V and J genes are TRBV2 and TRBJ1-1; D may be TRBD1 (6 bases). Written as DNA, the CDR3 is TGTGCCAGCAGTGAACAGGGGCCAAGGGGGATCTTT. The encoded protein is CASSEQGPRGIF.